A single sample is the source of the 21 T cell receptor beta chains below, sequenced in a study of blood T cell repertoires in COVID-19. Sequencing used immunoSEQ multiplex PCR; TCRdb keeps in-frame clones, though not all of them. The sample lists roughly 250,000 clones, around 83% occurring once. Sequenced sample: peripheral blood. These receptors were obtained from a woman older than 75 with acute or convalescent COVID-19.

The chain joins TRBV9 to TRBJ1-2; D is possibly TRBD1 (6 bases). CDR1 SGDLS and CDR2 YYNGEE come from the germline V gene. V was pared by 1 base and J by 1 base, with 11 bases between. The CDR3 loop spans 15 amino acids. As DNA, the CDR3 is TGTGCCAGCAGCGTATCAGGGGTGGGTAACTATGGCTACACCTTC. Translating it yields CASSVSGVGNYGYTF.

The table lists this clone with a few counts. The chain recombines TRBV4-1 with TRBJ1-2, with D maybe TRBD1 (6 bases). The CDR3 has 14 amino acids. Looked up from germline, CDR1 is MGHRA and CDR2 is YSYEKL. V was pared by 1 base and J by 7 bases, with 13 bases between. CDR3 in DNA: TGCGCCAGCAGCCAAGGGGCAGGGGCGGTTGGCTACACCTTC. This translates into CASSQGAGAVGYTF.

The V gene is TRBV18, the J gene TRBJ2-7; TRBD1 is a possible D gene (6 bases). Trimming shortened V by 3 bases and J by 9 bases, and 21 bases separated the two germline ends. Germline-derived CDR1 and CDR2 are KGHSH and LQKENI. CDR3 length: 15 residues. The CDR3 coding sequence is TGTGCCAGCTCACCGCTCGAGGGGCAGGGGCTCGGGCAGTACTTC. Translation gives CASSPLEGQGLGQYF.

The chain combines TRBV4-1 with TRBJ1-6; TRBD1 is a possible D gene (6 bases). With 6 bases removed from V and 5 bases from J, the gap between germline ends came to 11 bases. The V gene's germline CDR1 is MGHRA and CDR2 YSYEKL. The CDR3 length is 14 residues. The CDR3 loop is CASRLTGNNSPLHF. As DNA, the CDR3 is TGCGCCAGCAGACTAACAGGGAATAATTCACCCCTCCACTTT.

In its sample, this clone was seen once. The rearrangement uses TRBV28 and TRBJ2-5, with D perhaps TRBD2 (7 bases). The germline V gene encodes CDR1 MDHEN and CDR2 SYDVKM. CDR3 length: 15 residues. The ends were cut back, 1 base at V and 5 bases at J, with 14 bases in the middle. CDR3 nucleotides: TGTGCCAGCAGTTTATTCCGAGGGGGGGCTGAGACCCAGTACTTC. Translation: CASSLFRGGAETQYF.

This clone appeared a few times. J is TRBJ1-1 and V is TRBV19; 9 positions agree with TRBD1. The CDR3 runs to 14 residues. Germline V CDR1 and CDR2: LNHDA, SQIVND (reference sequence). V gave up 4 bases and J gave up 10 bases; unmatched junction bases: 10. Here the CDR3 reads CASSTTGTGTPAFF. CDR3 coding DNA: TGTGCCAGTAGTACAACCGGGACAGGGACTCCAGCTTTCTTT.

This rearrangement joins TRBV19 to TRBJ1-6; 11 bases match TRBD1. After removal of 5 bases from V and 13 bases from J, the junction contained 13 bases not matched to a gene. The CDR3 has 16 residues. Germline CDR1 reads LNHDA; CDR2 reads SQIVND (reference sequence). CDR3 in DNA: TGTGCCAGTAGTGCAAAAACCCGGGACAGGGGGTTCCCCCTCCACTTT. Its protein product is CASSAKTRDRGFPLHF.

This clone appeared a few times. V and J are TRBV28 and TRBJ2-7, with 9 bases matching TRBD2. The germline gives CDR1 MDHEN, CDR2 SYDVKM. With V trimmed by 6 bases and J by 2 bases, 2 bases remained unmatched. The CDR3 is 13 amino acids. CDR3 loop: CASRSGGTYEQYF. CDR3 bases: TGTGCCAGCAGAAGCGGGGGGACCTACGAGCAGTACTTC.

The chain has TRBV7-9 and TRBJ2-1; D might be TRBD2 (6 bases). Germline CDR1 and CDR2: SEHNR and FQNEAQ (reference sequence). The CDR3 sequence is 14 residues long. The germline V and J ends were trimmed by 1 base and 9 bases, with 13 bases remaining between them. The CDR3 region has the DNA TGTGCCAGCAGCTTAGTTGCTAGCGTATCTGAGCAGTTCTTC. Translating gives CASSLVASVSEQFF. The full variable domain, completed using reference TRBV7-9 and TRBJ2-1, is DTGVSQNPRHKITKRGQNVTFRCDPISEHNRLYWYRQTLGQGPEFLTYFQNEAQLEKSRLLSDRFSAERPKGSFSTLEIQRTEQGDSAMYLCASSLVASVSEQFFGPGTRLTVL.

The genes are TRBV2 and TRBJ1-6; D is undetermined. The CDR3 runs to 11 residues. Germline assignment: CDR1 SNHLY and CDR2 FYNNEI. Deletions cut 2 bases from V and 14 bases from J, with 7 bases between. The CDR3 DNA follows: TGTGCCAGCAGTGAAACACAGTCCCTCCACTTT. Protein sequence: CASSETQSLHF.

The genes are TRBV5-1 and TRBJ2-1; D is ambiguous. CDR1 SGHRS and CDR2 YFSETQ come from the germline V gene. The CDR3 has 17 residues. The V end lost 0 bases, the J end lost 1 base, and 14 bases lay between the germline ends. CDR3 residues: CASSLGPAAPSYNEQFF. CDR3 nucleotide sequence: TGCGCCAGCAGCTTGGGGCCGGCGGCCCCTTCCTACAATGAGCAGTTCTTC.

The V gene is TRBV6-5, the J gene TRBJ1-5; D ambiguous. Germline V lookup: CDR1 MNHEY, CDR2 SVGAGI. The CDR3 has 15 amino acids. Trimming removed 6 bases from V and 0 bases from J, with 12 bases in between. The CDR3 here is CASSPALNSNQPQHF. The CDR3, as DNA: TGTGCCAGCAGCCCCGCACTCAATAGCAATCAGCCCCAGCATTTT.

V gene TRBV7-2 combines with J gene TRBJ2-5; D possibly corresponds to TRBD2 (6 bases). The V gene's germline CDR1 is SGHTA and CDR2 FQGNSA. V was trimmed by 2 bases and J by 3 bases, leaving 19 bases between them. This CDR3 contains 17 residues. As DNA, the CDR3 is TGTGCCAGCAGCTTATTAGGTTGGTCGCGGGGAGAAGAGACCCAGTACTTC. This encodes CASSLLGWSRGEETQYF.

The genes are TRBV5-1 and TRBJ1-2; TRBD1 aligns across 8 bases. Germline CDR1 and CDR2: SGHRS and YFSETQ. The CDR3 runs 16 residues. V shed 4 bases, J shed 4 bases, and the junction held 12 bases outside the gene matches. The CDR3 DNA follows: TGCGCCAGCAGCAAGACGTCGACAGGGGAGCCCTATGGCTACACCTTC. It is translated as CASSKTSTGEPYGYTF.

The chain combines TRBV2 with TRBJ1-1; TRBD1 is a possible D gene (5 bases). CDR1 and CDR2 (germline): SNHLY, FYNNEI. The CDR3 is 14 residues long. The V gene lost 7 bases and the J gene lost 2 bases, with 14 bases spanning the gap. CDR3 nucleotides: TGTGCCAGCACCCGACAGTTCTCAAACACTGAAGCTTTCTTT. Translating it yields CASTRQFSNTEAFF. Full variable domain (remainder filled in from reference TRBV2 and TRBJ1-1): EPEVTQTPSHQVTQMGQEVILRCVPISNHLYFYWYRQILGQKVEFLVSFYNNEISEKSEIFDDQFSVERPDGSNFTLKIRSTKLEDSAMYFCASTRQFSNTEAFFGQGTRLTVV.

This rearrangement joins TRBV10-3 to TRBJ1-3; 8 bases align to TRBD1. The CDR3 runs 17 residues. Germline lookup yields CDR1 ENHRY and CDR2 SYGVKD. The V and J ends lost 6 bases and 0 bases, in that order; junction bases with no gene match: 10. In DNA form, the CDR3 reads TGTGCCATCAGGGAGATGACAGGGGACGGCTCTGGAAACACCATATATTTT. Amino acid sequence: CAIREMTGDGSGNTIYF.

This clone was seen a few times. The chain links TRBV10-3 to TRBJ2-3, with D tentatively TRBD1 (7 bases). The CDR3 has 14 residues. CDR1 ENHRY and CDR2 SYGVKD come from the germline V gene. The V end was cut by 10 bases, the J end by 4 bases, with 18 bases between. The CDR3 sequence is CATLAEGASDTQYF. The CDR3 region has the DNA TGTGCCACCCTCGCGGAGGGGGCCTCAGATACGCAGTATTTT.

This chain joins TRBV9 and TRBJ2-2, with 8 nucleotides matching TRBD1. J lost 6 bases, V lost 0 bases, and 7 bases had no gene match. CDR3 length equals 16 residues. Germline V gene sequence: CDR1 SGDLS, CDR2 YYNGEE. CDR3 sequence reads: CASSVARTGRAGELFF. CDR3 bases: TGTGCCAGCAGCGTAGCCAGGACAGGGCGGGCCGGGGAGCTGTTTTTT.

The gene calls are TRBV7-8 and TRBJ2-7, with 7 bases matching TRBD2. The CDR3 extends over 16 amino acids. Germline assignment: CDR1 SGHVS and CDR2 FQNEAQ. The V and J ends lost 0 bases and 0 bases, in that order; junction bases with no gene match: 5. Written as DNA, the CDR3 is TGTGCCAGCAGCTTAGCCTCCGGGACTAACTCCTACGAGCAGTACTTC. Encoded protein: CASSLASGTNSYEQYF.

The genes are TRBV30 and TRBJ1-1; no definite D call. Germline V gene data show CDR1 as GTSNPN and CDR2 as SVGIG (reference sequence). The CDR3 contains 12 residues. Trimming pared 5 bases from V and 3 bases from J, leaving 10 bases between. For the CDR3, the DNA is TGTGCCTGGGCCCGGTCCTACACTGAAGCTTTCTTT. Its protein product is CAWARSYTEAFF.

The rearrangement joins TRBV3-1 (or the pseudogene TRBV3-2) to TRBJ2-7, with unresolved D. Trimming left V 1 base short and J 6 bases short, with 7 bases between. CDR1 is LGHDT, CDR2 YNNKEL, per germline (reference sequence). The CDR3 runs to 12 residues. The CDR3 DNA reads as TGTGCCAGCAGCCAAGCTTCGGGCGAGCAGTACTTC. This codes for CASSQASGEQYF.